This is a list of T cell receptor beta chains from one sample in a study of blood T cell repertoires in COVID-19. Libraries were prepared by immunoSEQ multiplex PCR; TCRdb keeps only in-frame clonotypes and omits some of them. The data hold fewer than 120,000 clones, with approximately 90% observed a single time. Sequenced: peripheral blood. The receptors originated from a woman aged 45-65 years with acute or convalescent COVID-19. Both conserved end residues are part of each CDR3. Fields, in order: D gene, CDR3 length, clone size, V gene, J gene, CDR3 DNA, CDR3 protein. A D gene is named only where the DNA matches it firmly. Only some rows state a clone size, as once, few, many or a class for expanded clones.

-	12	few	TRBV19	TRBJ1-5	TGTGCCAGTAACCCAGATAATCAGCCCCAGCATTTT	CASNPDNQPQHF
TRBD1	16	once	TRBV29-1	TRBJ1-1	TGCAGCGTCGTCCAGGGGGCCTCTACGCGGAACACTGAAGCTTTCTTT	CSVVQGASTRNTEAFF
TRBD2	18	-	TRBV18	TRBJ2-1	TGTGCCAGCTCCTCGGGACTAGCGGGATTAAGCTCCTACAATGAGCAGTTCTTC	CASSSGLAGLSSYNEQFF
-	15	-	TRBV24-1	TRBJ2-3	TGTGCCACTTCAGGAACAGGTCATATCACAGATACGCAGTATTTT	CATSGTGHITDTQYF
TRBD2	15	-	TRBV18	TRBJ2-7	TGTGCCAGCTCACTGGGGACTAGCGGGACCTACGAGCAGTACTTC	CASSLGTSGTYEQYF
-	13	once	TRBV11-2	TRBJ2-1	TGTGCCAGCAGTGAATCTAGGAGGAATGAGCAGTTCTTC	CASSESRRNEQFF
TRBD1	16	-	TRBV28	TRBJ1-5	TGTGCCAGCAGTTTGGAGGGACAGGGTTACAATCAGCCCCAGCATTTT	CASSLEGQGYNQPQHF
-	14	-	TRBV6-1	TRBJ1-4	TGTGCCAGCAGTTTTACAGGGAGCAATGAAAAACTGTTTTTT	CASSFTGSNEKLFF
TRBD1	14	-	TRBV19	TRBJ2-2	TGTGCCAGTAGGGACAGGTCGAACACCGGGGAGCTGTTTTTT	CASRDRSNTGELFF
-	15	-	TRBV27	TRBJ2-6	TGTGCCAGCAGTTCGAGGGGGACTGGGGCCAACGTCCTGACTTTC	CASSSRGTGANVLTF
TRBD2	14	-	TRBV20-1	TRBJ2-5	TGCAGTGCTAGTCTGGGAGGGGTGGGAGAGACCCAGTACTTC	CSASLGGVGETQYF
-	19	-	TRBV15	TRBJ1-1	TGTGCCACCAGCAGGCCCTGGCGGTTGGCAGGGGTTATGAACACTGAAGCTTTCTTT	CATSRPWRLAGVMNTEAFF
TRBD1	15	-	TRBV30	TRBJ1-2	TGTGCCTGGAGCGTGGGACAGGGGTCAGGTGGTGGCTACACCTTC	CAWSVGQGSGGGYTF
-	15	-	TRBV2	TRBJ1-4	TGTGCCAGCAGTGAATCTCGGCAGGGTGGAGAAAAACTGTTTTTT	CASSESRQGGEKLFF
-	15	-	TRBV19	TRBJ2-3	TGTGCCAGTAGTAATCGCGGCGGAAGCACAGATACGCAGTATTTT	CASSNRGGSTDTQYF
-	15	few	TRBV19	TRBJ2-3	TGTGCCAGTAGTATGGAGGCGGGATCTGGAGATACGCAGTATTTT	CASSMEAGSGDTQYF
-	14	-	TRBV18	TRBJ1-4	TGTGCCAGCTCTAACCAGGTCGACAATGAAAAACTGTTTTTT	CASSNQVDNEKLFF
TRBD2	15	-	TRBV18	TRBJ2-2	TGTGCCAGCTCACCGGGACTAGCCGACACCGGGGAGCTGTTTTTT	CASSPGLADTGELFF
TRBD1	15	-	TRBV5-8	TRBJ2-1	TGTGCCAGCAGCCCCGGGACAGATTTCTACAATGAGCAGTTCTTC	CASSPGTDFYNEQFF
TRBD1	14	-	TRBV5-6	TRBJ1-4	TGTGCCAGCAGCTTGACAGGGGTGCGCGAAAAACTGTTTTTT	CASSLTGVREKLFF
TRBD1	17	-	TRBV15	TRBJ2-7	TGTGCCACCAGCAGATACCTCTCGGGACAGGGGGCCTACGAGCAGTACTTC	CATSRYLSGQGAYEQYF
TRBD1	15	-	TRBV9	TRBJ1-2	TGTGCCAGCAGCCCTTCCCGGGACAGGGTCTATGGCTACACCTTC	CASSPSRDRVYGYTF
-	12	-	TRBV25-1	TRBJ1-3	TGTGCCAGCAGGTCGGGTGGAAACACCATATATTTT	CASRSGGNTIYF
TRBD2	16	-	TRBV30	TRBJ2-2	TGTGCCTGGAGTGTTCTTAGGACTAGCGCCGGCGGGGAGCTGTTTTTT	CAWSVLRTSAGGELFF